This T cell receptor beta chain was identified in a study of T cell responses to AZD1222 COVID-19 vaccine. Findings of the study overall: Researchers took repertoire samples only after the peak T cell response had come. It should be noted that donors were predominantly white British and more often female, and clonal diversity was possibly underestimated.

Sequencing used immunoSEQ multiplex PCR; TCRdb keeps in-frame clones, though not all of them. The sample yields about 84,000 clones, approximately 85% seen once. Comments on this clone: Its antigen is still unknown.

The study pooled second doses at about 4 or about 12 weeks. Sequencing was performed on peripheral blood, taken 28 days after the second AZD1222 dose. The sequence derives from an adult who received the AZD1222 COVID-19 vaccine.

Here the CDR3 DNA reads TGTGCCAGCCAACAGGTGAGGTACACTGAAGCTTTCTTT. Translating gives CASQQVRYTEAFF. The V gene is TRBV28, the J gene TRBJ1-1; a possible D gene is TRBD1 (5 bases). Between the trimmed V and J ends, which lost 8 bases and 3 bases, there was a span of 13 bases. Germline V lookup: CDR1 MDHEN, CDR2 SYDVKM. CDR3 length: 13 amino acids.